Listed below are T cell receptor beta chains from one sample, sequenced in a study of CD8+ T cells in alopecia areata. Libraries were prepared by immunoSEQ multiplex PCR; TCRdb keeps only in-frame clonotypes and omits some of them. The data show about 150,000 clones, more than 45% seen once. Sequences were obtained from CD4+ T cells sorted from blood. The receptors shown here come from a human donor with alopecia areata. Both conserved end residues are part of each CDR3. D genes are given only for firm matches. The size field is filled for only some rows; it gives once, few, many or a size class.

D gene	V gene	J gene	clone size	CDR3 DNA	CDR3 protein
TRBD1	TRBV29-1	TRBJ2-5	few	TGCAGCGATAGACAGGGACAAGAGACCCAGTACTTC	CSDRQGQETQYF
NA	TRBV2	TRBJ2-6	NA	TGTGCCAGCAGCCCCCTCAGTGGGGCCAACGTCCTGACTTTC	CASSPLSGANVLTF
TRBD1	TRBV2	TRBJ2-6	NA	TGTGCCAGCAGTGGACAGGGGGCCGGGGCCAACGTCCTGACTTTC	CASSGQGAGANVLTF
NA	TRBV5-1	TRBJ2-1	NA	TGCGCCAGCAAGGTATGGCAGGGGGGTTACAATGAGCAGTTCTTC	CASKVWQGGYNEQFF
TRBD2	TRBV7-3	TRBJ2-1	few	TGTGCCAGTAGTCGCCTAGCGGAGTACAATGAGCAGTTCTTC	CASSRLAEYNEQFF
NA	TRBV4-1	TRBJ2-1	few	TGCGCCAGCAGCCAAGTTGAGGGGAGCTCCTACAATGAGCAGTTCTTC	CASSQVEGSSYNEQFF
TRBD2	TRBV7-9	TRBJ2-1	NA	TGTGCCAGCAGCTTAAGGGCTAGCGGACTACAGAGCTCCTACAATGAGCAGTTCTTC	CASSLRASGLQSSYNEQFF
TRBD1	TRBV28	TRBJ2-5	NA	TGTGTTACGCTGTCCGGACAGGGATGGGAGACCCAGTACTTC	CVTLSGQGWETQYF
TRBD2	TRBV25-1	TRBJ2-1	NA	TGTGCCAGCAGTGTCGGACTAGCGGGAGCTGATCCCTACAATGAGCAGTTCTTC	CASSVGLAGADPYNEQFF
NA	TRBV15	TRBJ2-2	NA	TGTGCCACCAGCCCACGGGACACCTTAAACACCGGGGAGCTGTTTTTT	CATSPRDTLNTGELFF
TRBD1	TRBV19	TRBJ2-5	NA	TGTGCCAGCCGACAGGGGGCCCAAGAGACCCAGTACTTC	CASRQGAQETQYF
TRBD2	TRBV5-1	TRBJ2-1	NA	TGCGCCAGCAGCAGCCATACTAGCGGGAGATTTAGTGAGCAGTTCTTC	CASSSHTSGRFSEQFF
TRBD2	TRBV28	TRBJ2-3	few	TGTGCCAGCAGTTTAGGAGCGGGGGTGGATACGCAGTATTTT	CASSLGAGVDTQYF
TRBD2	TRBV5-1	TRBJ2-7	few	TGCGCCAGCAGCCCGGGACTAGCGGGGCCCTACGAGCAGTACTTC	CASSPGLAGPYEQYF
NA	TRBV28	TRBJ2-1	NA	TGTGCCAGCAGGGAGGCGGGCTACAATGAGCAGTTCTTC	CASREAGYNEQFF
NA	TRBV13	TRBJ2-6	once	TGTGCCAGTACCACACGGGCTGGGGCCAACGTCCTGACTTTC	CASTTRAGANVLTF
NA	TRBV29-1	TRBJ2-2	NA	TGCAGCGTTGAAGGGCGAGGGTCCGGCGGGGAGCTGTTTTTT	CSVEGRGSGGELFF
TRBD1	TRBV6-1	TRBJ2-2	NA	TGTGCCAGCAGCCTCTACAGGGGAACAGGCGGGGAGCTGTTTTTT	CASSLYRGTGGELFF
NA	TRBV30	TRBJ1-3	NA	TGTGCCTCCCACCGTTCTAATGCTGGAAACACCATATATTTT	CASHRSNAGNTIYF
NA	TRBV5-1	TRBJ2-5	few	TGCGCCAGCAGGTATTGGGGAGAGACCCAGTACTTC	CASRYWGETQYF
NA	TRBV6-5	TRBJ1-1	NA	TGTGCCAGCAGTTACTTTGTCCAGAACACTGAAGCTTTCTTT	CASSYFVQNTEAFF
NA	TRBV28	TRBJ2-5	NA	TGTGCCAGCAGAGAAGAAAGGGGGAGACAAGAGACCCAGTACTTC	CASREERGRQETQYF
NA	TRBV7-9	TRBJ2-2	few	TGTGCCAGCAGCCATCGGACAGCTCCAATAACGGGCGGGGAGCTGTTTTTT	CASSHRTAPITGGELFF
TRBD1	TRBV29-1	TRBJ2-3	NA	TGCAGCGTTGATGGTGGTGGAACGGGACAGGGCACAGATACGCAGTATTTT	CSVDGGGTGQGTDTQYF
TRBD1	TRBV5-1	TRBJ1-5	once	TGCGCCAGCAGCAGCGGGACAGGGGTCGATCAGCCCCAGCATTTT	CASSSGTGVDQPQHF
NA	TRBV9	TRBJ2-5	NA	TGTGCCAGCAGCGAGGTTGGCCTAAGTAGGACCCAGTACTTC	CASSEVGLSRTQYF
NA	TRBV23-1	TRBJ2-7	many	TGCGCCAGCAGTCACGCCGAGCAGTACTTC	CASSHAEQYF
NA	TRBV2	TRBJ2-4	NA	TGTGCCAGCAGTGAAAGAAACATTCAGTACTTC	CASSERNIQYF
NA	TRBV5-6	TRBJ2-5	NA	TGTGCCAGCAGCTTCAACAGGGCGCAAGAGACCCAGTACTTC	CASSFNRAQETQYF
NA	TRBV7-9	TRBJ1-1	NA	TGTGCCAGCAGCTTAGCGCTAGTGACAGTGAACACTGAAGCTTTCTTT	CASSLALVTVNTEAFF
NA	TRBV29-1	TRBJ1-2	few	TGCAGCGTTTATATTCGGGGGCACCCGGGGATATGGAACTATGGCTACACCTTC	CSVYIRGHPGIWNYGYTF
NA	TRBV29-1	TRBJ1-1	NA	TGCAGCGGTGGACGGTTGAACACTGAAGCTTTCTTT	CSGGRLNTEAFF
NA	TRBV29-1	TRBJ2-5	once	TGCAGCGTTGAAATAGGGCAGGGGAAGACCCAGTACTTC	CSVEIGQGKTQYF
TRBD1	TRBV6-6	TRBJ2-2	few	TGTGCCAGCAGTTCCGGACAGGGGGCGGTTGCCGGGGAGCTGTTTTTT	CASSSGQGAVAGELFF
NA	TRBV20-1	TRBJ2-3	once	TGCAGTGCCAACCCCCCGGATACGCAGTATTTT	CSANPPDTQYF
TRBD2	TRBV27	TRBJ2-3	few	TGTGCCAGCAGTCAACTGACTAGCGGGAGCCCAGATACGCAGTATTTT	CASSQLTSGSPDTQYF
TRBD1	TRBV29-1	TRBJ2-7	NA	TGCAGCGTTGGGAAAATGGGCAGGGGGTCGGACGAGCAGTACTTC	CSVGKMGRGSDEQYF
NA	TRBV6-5	TRBJ1-1	NA	TGTGCCAGCAGTTACTCTTACGAGAACACTGAAGCTTTCTTT	CASSYSYENTEAFF
NA	TRBV29-1	TRBJ2-7	few	TGCAGCGTCGGCTCGGGCTACGAGCAGTACTTC	CSVGSGYEQYF
NA	TRBV29-1	TRBJ1-2	few	TGCAGCGTTGTGAACGGACAATTGTTCTATGGCTACACCTTC	CSVVNGQLFYGYTF
NA	TRBV7-2	TRBJ1-2	NA	TGTGCCAGCAGCTTAGGGTTGGAACTTCTTGGCTACACCTTC	CASSLGLELLGYTF